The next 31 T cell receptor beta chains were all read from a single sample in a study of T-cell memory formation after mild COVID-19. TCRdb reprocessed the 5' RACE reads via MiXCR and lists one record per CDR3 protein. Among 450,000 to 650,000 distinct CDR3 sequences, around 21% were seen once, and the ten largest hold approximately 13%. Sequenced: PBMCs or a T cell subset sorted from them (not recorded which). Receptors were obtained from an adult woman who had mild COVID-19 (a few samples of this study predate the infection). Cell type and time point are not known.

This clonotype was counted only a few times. For the CDR3, the DNA is TGTGCCAGCAGTTTATTAGGGAATAATTCACCCCTCCACTTT. Protein product: CASSLLGNNSPLHF. The chain uses TRBV12-3 or TRBV12-4 and TRBJ1-6; D is unresolved. The CDR3 is 14 amino acids. V lost 2 bases, J lost 5 bases, and 7 bases lay in between.

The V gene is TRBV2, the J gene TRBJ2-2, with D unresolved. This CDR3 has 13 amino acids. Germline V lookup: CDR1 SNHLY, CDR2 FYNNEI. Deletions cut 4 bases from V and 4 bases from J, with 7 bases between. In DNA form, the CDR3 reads TGTGCCAGCAGTGGAATGGGCACCGGGGAGCTGTTTTTT. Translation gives CASSGMGTGELFF.

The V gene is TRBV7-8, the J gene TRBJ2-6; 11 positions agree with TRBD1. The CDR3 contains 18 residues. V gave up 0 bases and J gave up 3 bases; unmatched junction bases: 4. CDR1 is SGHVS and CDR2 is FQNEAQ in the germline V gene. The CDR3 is CASSLAWDRGIGANVLTF. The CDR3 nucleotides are TGTGCCAGCAGCTTAGCTTGGGACAGGGGGATTGGGGCCAACGTCCTGACTTTC.

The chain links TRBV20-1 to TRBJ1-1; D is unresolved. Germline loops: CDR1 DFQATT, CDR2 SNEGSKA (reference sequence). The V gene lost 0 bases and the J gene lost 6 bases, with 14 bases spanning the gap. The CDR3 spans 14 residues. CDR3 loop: CSARDAPLVPEAFF. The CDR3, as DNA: TGCAGTGCTAGAGATGCTCCTTTGGTGCCTGAAGCTTTCTTT.

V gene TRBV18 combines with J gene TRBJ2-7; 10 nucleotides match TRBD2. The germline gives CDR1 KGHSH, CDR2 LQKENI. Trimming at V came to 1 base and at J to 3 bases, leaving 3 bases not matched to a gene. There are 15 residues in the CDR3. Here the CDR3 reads CASSPLPSGSYEQYF. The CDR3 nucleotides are TGTGCCAGCTCACCACTGCCTAGCGGGAGCTACGAGCAGTACTTC.

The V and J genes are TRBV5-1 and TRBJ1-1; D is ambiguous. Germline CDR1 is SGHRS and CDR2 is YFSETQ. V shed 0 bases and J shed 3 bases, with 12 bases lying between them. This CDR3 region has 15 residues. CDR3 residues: CASSLVHGGDTEAFF. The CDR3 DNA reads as TGCGCCAGCAGCTTGGTACACGGTGGGGACACTGAAGCTTTCTTT.

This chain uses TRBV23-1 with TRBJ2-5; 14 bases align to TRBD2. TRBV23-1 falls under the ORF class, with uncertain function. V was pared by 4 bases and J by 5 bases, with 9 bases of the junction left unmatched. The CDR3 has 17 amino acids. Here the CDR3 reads CASSRLTSGGDGETQYF. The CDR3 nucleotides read TGCGCCAGCAGTCGATTGACTAGCGGGGGGGATGGGGAGACCCAGTACTTC.

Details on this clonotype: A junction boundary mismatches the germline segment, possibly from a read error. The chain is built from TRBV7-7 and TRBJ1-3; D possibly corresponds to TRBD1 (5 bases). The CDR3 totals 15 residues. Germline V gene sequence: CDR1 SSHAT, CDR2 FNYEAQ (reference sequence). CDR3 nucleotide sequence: TGTGCTAGCAGCCTAGGGACCGACTCTGGAAACACCATATATTTT. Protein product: CASSLGTDSGNTIYF.

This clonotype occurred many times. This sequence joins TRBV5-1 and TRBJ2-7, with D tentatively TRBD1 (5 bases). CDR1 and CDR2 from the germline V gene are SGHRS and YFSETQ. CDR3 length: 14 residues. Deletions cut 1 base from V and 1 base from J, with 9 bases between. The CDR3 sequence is CASSLLGASYEQYF. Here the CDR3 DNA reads TGCGCCAGCAGCTTGTTAGGGGCTTCCTACGAGCAGTACTTC.

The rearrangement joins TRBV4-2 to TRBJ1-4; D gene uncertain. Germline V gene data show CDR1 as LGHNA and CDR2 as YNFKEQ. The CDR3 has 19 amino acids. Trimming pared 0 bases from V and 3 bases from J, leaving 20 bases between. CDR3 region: CASSQDPGSLGSANEKLFF. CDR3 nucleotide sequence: TGTGCCAGCAGCCAAGATCCGGGGTCTTTAGGGTCGGCTAATGAAAAACTGTTTTTT.

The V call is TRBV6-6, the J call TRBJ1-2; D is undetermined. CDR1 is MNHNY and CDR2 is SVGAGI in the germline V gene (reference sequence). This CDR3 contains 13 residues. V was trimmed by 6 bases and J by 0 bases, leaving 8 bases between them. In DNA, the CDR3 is TGTGCCAGCAGAACTGCAACTAACTATGGCTACACCTTC. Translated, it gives CASRTATNYGYTF.

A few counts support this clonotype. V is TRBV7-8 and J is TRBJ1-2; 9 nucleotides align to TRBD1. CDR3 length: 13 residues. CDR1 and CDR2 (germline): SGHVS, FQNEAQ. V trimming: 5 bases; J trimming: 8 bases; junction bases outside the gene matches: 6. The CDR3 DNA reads TGTGCCAGCAGCCACCGGACAGGGGTCGGCTACACCTTC. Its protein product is CASSHRTGVGYTF.

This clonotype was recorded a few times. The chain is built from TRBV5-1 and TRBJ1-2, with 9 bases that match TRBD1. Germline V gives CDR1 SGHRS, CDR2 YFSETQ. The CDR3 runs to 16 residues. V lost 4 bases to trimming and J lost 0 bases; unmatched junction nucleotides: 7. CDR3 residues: CASSPYRQGANYGYTF. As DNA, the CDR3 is TGCGCCAGCAGCCCATACAGACAGGGGGCTAACTATGGCTACACCTTC.

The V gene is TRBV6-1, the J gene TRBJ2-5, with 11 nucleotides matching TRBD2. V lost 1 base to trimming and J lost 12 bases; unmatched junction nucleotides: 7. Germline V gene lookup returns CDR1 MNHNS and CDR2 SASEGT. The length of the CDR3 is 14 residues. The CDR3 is CASSEVASGGPKYF. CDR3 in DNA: TGTGCCAGCAGTGAAGTGGCTAGCGGGGGGCCTAAGTACTTC.

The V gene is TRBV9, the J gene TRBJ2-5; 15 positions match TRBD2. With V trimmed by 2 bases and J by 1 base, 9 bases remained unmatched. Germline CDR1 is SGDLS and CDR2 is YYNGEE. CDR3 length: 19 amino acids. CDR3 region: CASSVSGGTSGRFQETQYF. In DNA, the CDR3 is TGTGCCAGCAGCGTCTCCGGAGGGACTAGCGGGAGGTTCCAAGAGACCCAGTACTTC.

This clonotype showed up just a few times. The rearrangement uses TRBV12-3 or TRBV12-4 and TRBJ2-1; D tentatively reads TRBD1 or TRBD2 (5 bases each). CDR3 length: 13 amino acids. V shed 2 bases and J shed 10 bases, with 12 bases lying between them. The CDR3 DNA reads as TGTGCCAGCAGTTTATTACCTTGGGGGGAGCAGTTCTTC. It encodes CASSLLPWGEQFF.

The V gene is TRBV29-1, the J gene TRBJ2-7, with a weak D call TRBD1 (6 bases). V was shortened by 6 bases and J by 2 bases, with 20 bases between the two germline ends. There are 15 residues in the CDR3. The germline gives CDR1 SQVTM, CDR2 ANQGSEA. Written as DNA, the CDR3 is TGCAGCGTAGTTTCAACAGGGTATTATCCCTACGAGCAGTACTTC. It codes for CSVVSTGYYPYEQYF.

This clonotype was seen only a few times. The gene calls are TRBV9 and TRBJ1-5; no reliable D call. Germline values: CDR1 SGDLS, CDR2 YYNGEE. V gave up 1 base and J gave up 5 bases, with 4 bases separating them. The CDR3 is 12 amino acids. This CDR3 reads CASSVNDQPQHF. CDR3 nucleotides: TGTGCCAGCAGCGTAAACGATCAGCCCCAGCATTTT. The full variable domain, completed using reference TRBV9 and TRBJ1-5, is DSGVTQTPKHLITATGQRVTLRCSPRSGDLSVYWYQQSLDQGLQFLIQYYNGEERAKGNILERFSAQQFPDLHSELNLSSLELGDSALYFCASSVNDQPQHFGDGTRLSIL.

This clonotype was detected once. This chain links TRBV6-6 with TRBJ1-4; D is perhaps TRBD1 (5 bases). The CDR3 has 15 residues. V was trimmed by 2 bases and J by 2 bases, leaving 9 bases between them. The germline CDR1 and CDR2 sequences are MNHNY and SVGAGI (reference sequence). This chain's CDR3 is CASSYPPGTNEKLFF. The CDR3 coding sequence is TGTGCCAGCAGTTACCCGCCAGGGACTAATGAAAAACTGTTTTTT.

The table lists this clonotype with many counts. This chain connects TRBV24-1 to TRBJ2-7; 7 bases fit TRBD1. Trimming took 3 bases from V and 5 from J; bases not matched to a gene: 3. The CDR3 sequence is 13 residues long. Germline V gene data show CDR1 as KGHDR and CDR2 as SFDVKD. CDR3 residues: CATSDPDRNEQYF. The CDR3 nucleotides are TGTGCCACCAGTGATCCGGACAGGAACGAGCAGTACTTC.

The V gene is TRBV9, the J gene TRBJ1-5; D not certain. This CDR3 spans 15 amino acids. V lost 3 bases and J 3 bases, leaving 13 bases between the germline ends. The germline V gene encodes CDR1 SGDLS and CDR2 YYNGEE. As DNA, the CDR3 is TGTGCCAGCAGCGCCGGCTGGGGTTCCAATCAGCCCCAGCATTTT. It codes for CASSAGWGSNQPQHF.

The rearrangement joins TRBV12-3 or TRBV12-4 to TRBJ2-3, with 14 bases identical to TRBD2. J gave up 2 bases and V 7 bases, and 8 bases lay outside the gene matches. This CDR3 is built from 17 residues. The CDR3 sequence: CASTFRLAGGITDTQYF. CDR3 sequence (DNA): TGTGCCAGCACCTTCAGACTAGCGGGAGGGATCACAGATACGCAGTATTTT.

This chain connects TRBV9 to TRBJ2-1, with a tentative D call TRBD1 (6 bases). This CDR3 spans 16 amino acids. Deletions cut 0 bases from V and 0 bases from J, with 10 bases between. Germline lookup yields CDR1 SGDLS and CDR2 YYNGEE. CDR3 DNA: TGTGCCAGCAGCGTAGTAGGGGGATCCTCCTACAATGAGCAGTTCTTC. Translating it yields CASSVVGGSSYNEQFF.

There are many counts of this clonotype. This CDR3 is CASSLDRAYNEQFF. As DNA, the CDR3 is TGCGCCAGCAGCTTGGACAGAGCCTACAATGAGCAGTTCTTC. J is TRBJ2-1 and V is TRBV5-1; D gene ambiguous. The CDR3 consists of 14 residues. Between the trimmed V and J ends, which lost 0 bases and 2 bases, there was a span of 6 bases. Germline V gene sequence: CDR1 SGHRS, CDR2 YFSETQ.

CDR3 amino acids: CASSQRRGATEAFF. CDR3 sequence (DNA): TGCGCCAGCAGCCAGAGACGGGGGGCCACTGAAGCTTTCTTT. The genes are TRBV4-1 and TRBJ1-1; tentative D call: TRBD1 (6 bases). Germline loops: CDR1 MGHRA, CDR2 YSYEKL. The CDR3 is made up of 14 amino acids. Trimming took 3 bases from V and 4 from J, leaving 12 bases between them.

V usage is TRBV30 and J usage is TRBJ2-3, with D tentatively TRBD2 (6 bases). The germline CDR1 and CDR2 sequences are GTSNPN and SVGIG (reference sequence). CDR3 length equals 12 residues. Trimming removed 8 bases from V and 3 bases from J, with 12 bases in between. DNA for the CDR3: TGTGCCACTCGGGGGACTACAGATACGCAGTATTTT. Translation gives CATRGTTDTQYF.

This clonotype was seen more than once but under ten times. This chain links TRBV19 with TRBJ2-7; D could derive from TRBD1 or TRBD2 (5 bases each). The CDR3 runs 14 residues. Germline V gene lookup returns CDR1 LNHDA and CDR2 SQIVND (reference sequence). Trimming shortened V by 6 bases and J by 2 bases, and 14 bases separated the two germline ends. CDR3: CASRNPGATYEQYF. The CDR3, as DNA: TGTGCCAGTAGAAACCCCGGGGCGACCTACGAGCAGTACTTC.

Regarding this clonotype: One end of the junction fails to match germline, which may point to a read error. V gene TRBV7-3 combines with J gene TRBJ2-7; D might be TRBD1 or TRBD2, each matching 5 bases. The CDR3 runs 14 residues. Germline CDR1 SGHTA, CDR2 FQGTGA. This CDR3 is CASSLWGSSCEQYF. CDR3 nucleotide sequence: TGTGCCAGCAGCTTATGGGGGAGCTCCTGCGAGCAGTACTTC.

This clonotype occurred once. The CDR3 DNA reads as TGTGCCAGCAGCCTGGCGGTAGCCGGGGAGCTGTTTTTT. It yields the protein CASSLAVAGELFF. This rearrangement joins TRBV5-6 to TRBJ2-2, with unresolved D. V lost 4 bases, J lost 6 bases, and 10 bases lay in between. CDR3 length: 13 residues. Germline CDR1 reads SGHDT; CDR2 reads YYEEEE.

The CDR3 region is CASSQGLNNSPLHF. DNA for the CDR3: TGCGCCAGCAGCCAGGGCCTAAACAATTCACCCCTCCACTTT. The chain couples TRBV4-3 to TRBJ1-6; D not resolved. There are 14 residues in the CDR3. Trimming stripped 3 bases from V and 7 bases from J, with 10 bases between. Germline V lookup: CDR1 LGHNA, CDR2 YSLEER.

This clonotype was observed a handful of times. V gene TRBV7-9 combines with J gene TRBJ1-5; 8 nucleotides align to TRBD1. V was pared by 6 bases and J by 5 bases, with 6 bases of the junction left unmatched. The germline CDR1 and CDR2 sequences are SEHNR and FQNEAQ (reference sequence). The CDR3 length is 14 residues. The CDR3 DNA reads TGTGCCAGCAGACCTCAGGGGGCTGATCAGCCCCAGCATTTT. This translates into CASRPQGADQPQHF.